This note documents a single T cell receptor beta chain sequence. This CDR3 spans 12 amino acids. The V end lost 7 bases, the J end lost 1 base, and 10 bases lay between the germline ends. Germline lookup yields CDR1 DFQATT and CDR2 SNEGSKA (reference sequence). Each CDR3 protein gets one entry after TCRdb re-called the 5' RACE reads with MiXCR. The sample lists some 300,000 distinct CDR3 sequences; roughly 21% were seen once. The sample belongs to a study of T-cell memory formation after mild COVID-19. The sample comprised PBMCs or a T cell subset sorted from them (not recorded which). This sequence was found in a young man who had mild COVID-19 (a few samples of this study predate the infection). Cell type and time point are not known. The chain joins TRBV20-1 to TRBJ2-5, with D possibly matching TRBD2 (5 bases). CDR3 sequence: CSEQRLQETQYF. The CDR3 DNA reads as TGCAGTGAACAGCGGCTCCAAGAGACCCAGTACTTC.